What follows are 11 T cell receptor beta chains derived from one specimen sequenced in a study of blood T cell repertoires in COVID-19. Using immunoSEQ multiplex PCR, the repertoire was profiled, and TCRdb retains in-frame clones only, with some absent. The data show about 290,000 clones, around nine tenths seen once. Material for sequencing was PBMCs or T cells enriched from blood (not recorded which). Every receptor here comes from a woman in her thirties or forties who had recovered from COVID-19.

The chain uses TRBV19 and TRBJ1-6, with D unclear. V was trimmed by 3 bases and J by 5 bases, leaving 11 bases between them. The germline CDR1 and CDR2 sequences are LNHDA and SQIVND (reference sequence). The CDR3 totals 15 residues. The CDR3 is CASSIGQTNNSPLHF. The CDR3, as DNA: TGTGCCAGTAGTATCGGGCAGACTAATAATTCACCCCTCCACTTT.

The V and J genes are TRBV10-3 and TRBJ1-3; a possible D gene is TRBD1 (6 bases). This CDR3 is 14 amino acids long. CDR1 and CDR2 from the germline V gene are ENHRY and SYGVKD. Trimming took off 8 bases at V and 1 base at J, with 12 bases between the two ends. The CDR3 spells CAIQPGQSGNTIYF. Written as DNA, the CDR3 is TGTGCCATCCAGCCCGGACAGTCTGGAAACACCATATATTTT.

In DNA, the CDR3 is TGCAGCGTTAAGGTGACATTGAACACTGAAGCTTTCTTT. Translated: CSVKVTLNTEAFF. The V and J genes are TRBV29-1 and TRBJ1-1; D is ambiguous. CDR3 length: 13 amino acids. V gave up 5 bases and J gave up 0 bases, with 10 bases separating them. Looked up from germline, CDR1 is SQVTM and CDR2 is ANQGSEA.

J is TRBJ1-2 and V is TRBV11-1; the D gene is possibly TRBD1 (6 bases). The germline V gene encodes CDR1 SGHAT and CDR2 FQDESV (reference sequence). This CDR3 has 13 amino acids. The germline V and J ends were trimmed by 6 bases and 7 bases, with 15 bases remaining between them. The chain's CDR3 is CASRPRGVSGYTF. CDR3 bases: TGTGCCAGCAGACCCAGGGGCGTGAGTGGCTACACCTTC.

This clone was recorded only once. The chain combines TRBV2 with TRBJ2-2; no clear D gene. The CDR3 has 15 amino acids. Germline V gene lookup returns CDR1 SNHLY and CDR2 FYNNEI. Deletions cut 4 bases from V and 3 bases from J, with 12 bases between. CDR3 region: CASSARPGYTGELFF. The CDR3 nucleotides are TGTGCCAGCAGTGCACGTCCCGGTTACACCGGGGAGCTGTTTTTT.

For the CDR3, the DNA is TGTGCCAGCAGCGCGCGACTTTATAGCAATCAGCCCCAGCATTTT. This gives the protein CASSARLYSNQPQHF. V is TRBV5-8 and J is TRBJ1-5; D is unresolved. Between the trimmed V and J ends, which lost 4 bases and 0 bases, there was a span of 11 bases. CDR1 and CDR2 (germline): SGHTS, YDEGEE. The CDR3 covers 15 residues.

J is TRBJ1-5 and V is TRBV19; 7 nucleotides align to TRBD1. After removal of 5 bases from V and 4 bases from J, the junction contained 5 bases not matched to a gene. Germline values: CDR1 LNHDA, CDR2 SQIVND (reference sequence). This CDR3 has 14 residues. Here the CDR3 reads CASSLGQRNQPQHF. The CDR3 coding sequence is TGTGCCAGTAGTCTGGGACAGCGGAATCAGCCCCAGCATTTT.

The V and J genes are TRBV7-3 and TRBJ2-3; the D gene is possibly TRBD1 (5 bases). Looked up from germline, CDR1 is SGHTA and CDR2 is FQGTGA. V lost 3 bases, J lost 2 bases, and 12 bases lay in between. This CDR3 has 15 residues. CDR3 coding DNA: TGTGCCAGCAGCTTGGGCCAGGGCCTCACAGATACGCAGTATTTT. Its protein is CASSLGQGLTDTQYF. Complete variable domain (other parts from reference TRBV7-3 and TRBJ2-3): GAGVSQTPSNKVTEKGKYVELRCDPISGHTALYWYRQSLGQGPEFLIYFQGTGAADDSGLPNDRFFAVRPEGSVSTLKIQRTERGDSAVYLCASSLGQGLTDTQYFGPGTRLTVL.

The chain has TRBV9 and TRBJ1-5; no clear D. The CDR3 covers 12 residues. Germline V CDR1 and CDR2: SGDLS, YYNGEE. Trimming cost V 0 bases and J 7 bases, with 5 bases left between them. CDR3 DNA sequence: TGTGCCAGCAGCGTAGGGAGACAGCCCCAGCATTTT. Translated: CASSVGRQPQHF. The whole variable domain, filled in from reference TRBV9 and TRBJ1-5, reads DSGVTQTPKHLITATGQRVTLRCSPRSGDLSVYWYQQSLDQGLQFLIQYYNGEERAKGNILERFSAQQFPDLHSELNLSSLELGDSALYFCASSVGRQPQHFGDGTRLSIL.

This clone was observed a single time. One junction end does not reproduce the germline sequence, and a read error may be involved. V usage is TRBV4-1 and J usage is TRBJ1-6, with D possibly being TRBD1 (5 bases). The germline V gene has CDR1 MGHRA and CDR2 YSYEKL. The CDR3 is 14 residues long. In DNA form, the CDR3 reads TGCGCCAGCAGCCAGGGGCCTTATAATTCGCCCCTCCACTTT. It codes for CASSQGPYNSPLHF.

The chain uses TRBV15 and TRBJ2-7; D may be TRBD1 (5 bases). CDR3 length equals 13 residues. The V gene's germline CDR1 is LNHNV and CDR2 YYDKDF (reference sequence). Deletions cut 0 bases from V and 9 bases from J, with 12 bases between. The CDR3: CATSRDWGGGQYF. In nucleotides, the CDR3 is TGTGCCACCAGCAGAGATTGGGGCGGCGGGCAGTACTTC. The full variable domain, with the rest looked up from reference TRBV15 and TRBJ2-7, is DAMVIQNPRYQVTQFGKPVTLSCSQTLNHNVMYWYQQKSSQAPKLLFHYYDKDFNNEADTPDNFQSRRPNTSFCFLDIRSPGLGDTAMYLCATSRDWGGGQYFGPGTRLTVT.